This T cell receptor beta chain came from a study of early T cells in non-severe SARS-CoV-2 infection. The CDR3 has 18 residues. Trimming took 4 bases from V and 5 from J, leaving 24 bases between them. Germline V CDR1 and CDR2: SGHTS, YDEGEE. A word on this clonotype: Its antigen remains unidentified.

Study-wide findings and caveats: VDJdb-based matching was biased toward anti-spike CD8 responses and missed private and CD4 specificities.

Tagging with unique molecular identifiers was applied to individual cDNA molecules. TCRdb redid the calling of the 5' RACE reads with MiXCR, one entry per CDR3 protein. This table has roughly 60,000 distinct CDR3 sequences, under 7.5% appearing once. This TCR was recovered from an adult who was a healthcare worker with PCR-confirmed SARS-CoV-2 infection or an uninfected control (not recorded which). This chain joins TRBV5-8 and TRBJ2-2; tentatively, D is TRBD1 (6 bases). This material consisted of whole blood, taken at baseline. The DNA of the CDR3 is TGTGCCAGCAGCCCAAAATCGTCCTGGGGGCTGAGGACCGGGGAGCTGTTTTTT. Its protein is CASSPKSSWGLRTGELFF.